This T cell receptor beta chain was identified during a study of CD4 and CD8 cells across lung adenocarcinoma regions. A single count supports this clonotype. Per the germline V gene, CDR1 is MNHEY and CDR2 is SVGAGI. The CDR3 contains 15 residues. Donors had localized lung adenocarcinoma, a non-small cell lung cancer. A single record per CDR3 protein comes from TCRdb applying MiXCR to the PCR reads. This table has over 3,500 distinct CDR3 sequences, 52% appearing once. V gene TRBV6-5 combines with J gene TRBJ2-1; 11 bases are shared with TRBD2. The J call may be wrong; the DNA end is better matched by TRBJ2-7. Sequenced input: CD4+ T cells from the center of a lung tumor. The receptor comes from a female donor with lung adenocarcinoma. The CD4 and CD8 labels of this study may be unreliable. The CDR3 region is CASSSGLAASYEQYF. For the CDR3, the DNA is TGTGCCAGCAGTTCGGGACTAGCGGCGTCCTACGAGCAGTACTTC.